Each of the 10 T cell receptor beta chains below was sequenced from the same sample in a study of radiation and T cells in renal cell carcinoma. Here immunoSEQ multiplex PCR was the method, and the copy in TCRdb shows in-frame clones only, minus some. The table has 85,000 to 100,000 clones, around 88% seen once. Time point meaning: baseline pretreatment blood. Sample treatment: 15 Gy SBRT to primary tumor, nephrectomy 4 weeks later. This specimen was blood, taken from a patient whose treatment included radiotherapy and nephrectomy. The receptors derive from a man aged 45-65 years with renal cell carcinoma.

The chain joins TRBV7-6 to TRBJ2-3; TRBD1 agrees at 7 bases. This CDR3 comprises 16 residues. Germline trimming cut 5 bases from V and 2 bases from J; bases unmatched to any gene: 10. Per germline, CDR1 SGHVS and CDR2 FNYEAQ. DNA for the CDR3: TGTGCCAGCAGCCTCCGACAGGGTTTATCCACAGATACGCAGTATTTT. Translated, it gives CASSLRQGLSTDTQYF.

V usage is TRBV28 and J usage is TRBJ1-1; possible D gene TRBD1, 5 bases. Trimming cost V 4 bases and J 1 base, with 7 bases left between them. Germline values: CDR1 MDHEN, CDR2 SYDVKM. CDR3 size: 13 residues. The CDR3 nucleotides are TGTGCCAGCAGTTCGGGGGGGAACACTGAAGCTTTCTTT. Protein sequence: CASSSGGNTEAFF.

The rearrangement joins TRBV5-1 to TRBJ1-2, with D tentatively TRBD1 (5 bases). V was pared by 4 bases and J by 5 bases, with 15 bases between. Germline CDR1 reads SGHRS; CDR2 reads YFSETQ. The CDR3 has 14 amino acids. The CDR3 DNA reads as TGCGCCAGCAGCATAAGGGGACGGCAATATGGCTACACCTTC. Encoded protein: CASSIRGRQYGYTF.

V is TRBV7-2 and J is TRBJ1-2; possibly TRBD1 for D (5 bases). Trimming left V 5 bases short and J 0 bases short, with 19 bases between. The CDR3 length is 17 residues. The germline V gene has CDR1 SGHTA and CDR2 FQGNSA. The DNA for the CDR3 is TGTGCCAGCAGCCAGGGAGGGGCAGGGAGGTCTAACTATGGCTACACCTTC. This gives the protein CASSQGGAGRSNYGYTF.

This chain joins TRBV29-1 and TRBJ1-1; 7 nucleotides line up with TRBD1. This CDR3 is 15 amino acids long. Trimming at V came to 6 bases and at J to 3 bases, leaving 13 bases not matched to a gene. Germline CDR1 SQVTM, CDR2 ANQGSEA. As DNA, the CDR3 is TGCAGCGTCGGCGAGACAGGGAATGGTTACACTGAAGCTTTCTTT. Encoded protein: CSVGETGNGYTEAFF. Based on the CDR3 plus reference TRBV29-1 and TRBJ1-1, the full variable domain is SAVISQKPSRDICQRGTSLTIQCQVDSQVTMMFWYRQQPGQSLTLIATANQGSEATYESGFVIDKFPISRPNLTFSTLTVSNMSPEDSSIYLCSVGETGNGYTEAFFGQGTRLTVV.

This chain uses TRBV30 with TRBJ1-5; possibly TRBD1 for D (6 bases). CDR1 is GTSNPN and CDR2 is SVGIG in the germline V gene (reference sequence). Between the trimmed V and J ends, which lost 2 bases and 5 bases, there was a span of 10 bases. The CDR3 is 13 amino acids. The CDR3 region has the DNA TGTGCCTGGAGTACAGGGCCCGATCAGCCCCAGCATTTT. It codes for CAWSTGPDQPQHF. Using reference TRBV30 and TRBJ1-5 for the parts outside the CDR3, the full variable domain is SQTIHQWPATLVQPVGSPLSLECTVEGTSNPNLYWYRQAAGRGLQLLFYSVGIGQISSEVPQNLSASRPQDRQFILSSKKLLLSDSGFYLCAWSTGPDQPQHFGDGTRLSIL.

This chain's CDR3 is CASSLASSGGYNEQFF. Written as DNA, the CDR3 is TGCGCCAGCAGCTTGGCATCGAGCGGGGGGTACAATGAGCAGTTCTTC. The rearrangement joins TRBV5-1 to TRBJ2-1, with TRBD2 matching 9 bases. The CDR3 loop spans 16 amino acids. The J segment lost 4 bases and the V segment lost 0 bases, leaving 5 bases of the junction unmatched. CDR1 SGHRS and CDR2 YFSETQ come from the germline V gene.

The chain combines TRBV6-1 with TRBJ1-2, with D possibly TRBD1 on 5 matching bases. The germline V gene has CDR1 MNHNS and CDR2 SASEGT. The CDR3 has 13 residues. With 5 bases removed from V and 6 bases from J, the gap between germline ends came to 13 bases. The CDR3 spells CASSLTGPDGYTF. CDR3 coding DNA: TGTGCCAGCAGTCTGACGGGACCGGATGGCTACACCTTC.

The chain recombines TRBV13 with TRBJ2-2; weak D call: TRBD2 (5 bases). This CDR3 contains 12 residues. V lost 5 bases to trimming and J lost 5 bases, with 6 bases between them. Germline lookup yields CDR1 PRHDT and CDR2 FYEKMQ (reference sequence). Here the CDR3 reads CASSRGTGELFF. The CDR3 nucleotides read TGTGCCAGCAGCCGGGGAACCGGGGAGCTGTTTTTT.

This chain links TRBV5-1 with TRBJ2-5; D possibly corresponds to TRBD2 (6 bases). V was trimmed by 3 bases and J by 2 bases, leaving 14 bases between them. In germline, CDR1 is SGHRS, CDR2 YFSETQ. The CDR3 length is 15 residues. As DNA, the CDR3 is TGCGCCAGCAGCTCTGCGGGGCAGGAACAAGAGACCCAGTACTTC. Its protein is CASSSAGQEQETQYF. Using reference TRBV5-1 and TRBJ2-5 for the parts outside the CDR3, the full variable domain is KAGVTQTPRYLIKTRGQQVTLSCSPISGHRSVSWYQQTPGQGLQFLFEYFSETQRNKGNFPGRFSGRQFSNSRSEMNVSTLELGDSALYLCASSSAGQEQETQYFGPGTRLLVL.